The clone carrying this T cell receptor beta chain came up a few times. The antigen is undetermined. The CDR3 extends over 14 amino acids. Trimming removed 2 bases from V and 5 bases from J, with 13 bases in between. Germline V gene lookup returns CDR1 SGHTA and CDR2 FQGTGA. The sample comes from a study of cytomegalovirus exposure and HLA in healthy donors. Study-level findings and limits: What a later analysis reportedly showed was that an Asian-associated ancestry cluster had fewer N-insertions than the approximately 700-donor mean. Association of a missense DCLRE1C variant with TCR beta V- and J-gene trimming was reported in a later analysis.

The study ran its PCR with 60 Vbeta and 13 Jbeta primers. Some clones are missing from TCRdb's copy, which holds only in-frame ones; the method was immunoSEQ multiplex PCR. The repertoire holds around 100,000 clones, approximately 7.7% seen once, with about 2% in the top ten. All the people who gave samples were healthy bone marrow donors. The sequencing sample was made of PBMCs. The rearrangement joins TRBV7-3 to TRBJ2-7, with D possibly TRBD1 on 7 matching bases. The sequence derives from a man in his fifties or sixties in good health and CMV-seronegative. The CDR3 loop reads CASSLAPGGHEQYF. The CDR3 region has the DNA TGTGCCAGCAGCTTAGCGCCAGGGGGGCACGAGCAGTACTTC. Variable domain in full (rest from reference TRBV7-3 and TRBJ2-7): GAGVSQTPSNKVTEKGKYVELRCDPISGHTALYWYRQSLGQGPEFLIYFQGTGAADDSGLPNDRFFAVRPEGSVSTLKIQRTERGDSAVYLCASSLAPGGHEQYFGPGTRLTVT.